The present T cell receptor beta chain was sequenced within a study of T cell responses to AZD1222 COVID-19 vaccine listed by TCRdb under 2021. For context, the study as a whole: Because spike-specific TCR depth and breadth did not differ between the two schedules, AZD1222 recipients who got a second dose at roughly 4 weeks were pooled with those who got a second dose at roughly 12 weeks. A total of 230 to 250 trial participants underwent TCR sequencing, of whom 200 to 220 had received two doses of AZD1222 and approximately 26 had received two doses of the MenACWY control vaccine. Trial participants were enrolled by age into 18-55, 56-69 and 70-plus year subgroups, with about 150, 28 and 57 TCR-sequenced participants respectively.

According to the study, the label for this sample's time point signals: baseline before first vaccination. The vaccinee samples were drawn from two UK trials, COV001 and COV002, one of which was a single-blind randomized controlled phase 2/3 trial testing AZD1222 (ChAdOx1 nCoV-19) in healthy adults. For TCRbeta chain sequencing, PBMC samples from trial participants were taken at day 0 and at day 28 after the second dose. CDR1 MNHNS and CDR2 SASEGT were looked up in the germline V gene. The CDR3 measures 18 amino acids from cysteine to phenylalanine. Only the CDR3 DNA stays, 54 bases, in frame from base 1. V was cut back by 0 bases and J by 0 bases, leaving a gap of 15 bases between them. The CDR3 regions of human TCRbeta chains were analyzed by immunosequencing. The paper's processing steps were these. Repertoire TCRs were matched against a reference library of SARS-CoV-2-specific TCRs generated with the MIRA antigen-specificity platform. Breadth was defined as the fraction of unique TCRs that were SARS-CoV-2-associated. Depth was defined as the fraction of total T cells that were SARS-CoV-2-associated. Using the MIRA data, every spike-specific TCR was mapped to the spike region that the TCR reacted to and assigned to either a CD4 or a CD8 class. Log10-transformed breadth and depth values were compared by one-way ANOVA with Sidak's multiple comparisons tests. TCRdb's version of the immuneACCESS table is confined to in-frame rearrangements and falls short of the full clone set. An unresolved V gene accounts for under half of the shortfall where checked; the remainder is of unknown origin. That table supplies the V and J calls and clone size; D and trimming were determined from the DNA. The sample yields about 140,000 clones; around 90% were counted once. The ten largest clones capture 2.5% to 3.5% of the sample.

This clone was counted only a few times. Its target antigen remains unknown. No qualities accompany the bases; no much larger clone lies one base away. General findings and caveats noted by the study authors: Because no day 14 peak-response samples were available, repertoires were characterized only after the peak T cell response. A significant rise in spike-specific TCR breadth and depth was observed after two AZD1222 doses relative to day 0 and relative to MenACWY recipients. Reportedly, close to half of the unique spike-specific TCRs recognized epitopes lying outside the regions that are mutated in the B.1.351 and B.1.1.7 variants. In the small 56-69-year group, the increase in depth fell short of significance, most likely because of low power. CD4 TCRs associated with the vaccine covered the entire spike protein, and the dominant responses were in regions 160-218 and 743-854. Most participants were white British and females outnumbered males, and the authors suggested that clonal diversity may have been underestimated. Conclusions about previously exposed vaccinees were limited because only a handful of AZD1222 recipients were SARS-CoV-2 seropositive at baseline.

This sequence originates from an adult in good health. The sample here was peripheral blood, taken on day 0 of AZD1222 vaccination. Here the chain combines TRBV6-1 and TRBJ1-5, with the D gene too uncertain to name. The sequenced DNA: TGTGCCAGCAGTGAAGCGGACTACAGTCCTCTTAGCAATCAGCCCCAGCATTTT. Translated, it gives CASSEADYSPLSNQPQHF.